The rows below give T cell receptor beta chains drawn from one sample of a study of CD8+ T cells in alopecia areata. Generated by immunoSEQ multiplex PCR, the TCRdb table keeps only in-frame clones and is missing some. The table lists 30,000 to 40,000 clones, 60% to 85% of them singletons, with around 20% in the top ten. The sequencing sample was made of NKG2D-low CD8+ T cells sorted from blood. The receptors come from a human donor with alopecia areata. The CDR3 runs from the conserved cysteine through the conserved F or W. A D gene is named only where the DNA matches it firmly. Expanded clones get a size class; other rows say once, few or many, or leave the size out.

D gene	V gene	J gene	clone size	CDR3 protein	CDR3 DNA
-	TRBV5-1	TRBJ2-3	-	CASSLVTSTDTQYF	TGCGCCAGCAGCTTGGTTACTAGCACAGATACGCAGTATTTT
-	TRBV6-5	TRBJ2-7	-	CASSYSTFRAYEQYF	TGTGCCAGCAGTTACTCGACTTTTAGAGCCTACGAGCAGTACTTC
-	TRBV29-1	TRBJ1-1	once	CSVVGRTEAFF	TGCAGCGTTGTAGGACGCACTGAAGCTTTCTTT
-	TRBV2	TRBJ1-1	-	CASSGGLLNTEAFF	TGTGCCAGCAGTGGAGGGTTGCTGAACACTGAAGCTTTCTTT
TRBD2	TRBV6-6	TRBJ2-3	-	CASGQAAGDADTQYF	TGTGCCAGCGGTCAGGCAGCGGGGGATGCAGATACGCAGTATTTT
TRBD1	TRBV29-1	TRBJ1-3	-	CSVVDRGTGNTIYF	TGCAGCGTTGTCGACAGGGGCACTGGAAACACCATATATTTT
TRBD2	TRBV29-1	TRBJ2-7	-	CSVEDGTSGPYEQYF	TGCAGCGTTGAAGACGGGACTAGCGGGCCTTACGAGCAGTACTTC
-	TRBV5-4	TRBJ2-6	-	CASSQDGGRGANVLTF	TGCGCCAGCAGCCAAGACGGGGGGCGAGGGGCCAACGTCCTGACTTTC
-	TRBV4-2	TRBJ2-2	-	CASSQEEGTGTGELFF	TGTGCCAGCAGCCAAGAGGAGGGTACGGGAACCGGGGAGCTGTTTTTT
-	TRBV29-1	TRBJ1-4	-	CSVKTSLNEKLFF	TGCAGCGTTAAAACAAGCCTTAATGAAAAACTGTTTTTT
-	TRBV7-9	TRBJ2-1	-	CASSLVPENEQFF	TGTGCCAGCAGCTTAGTCCCAGAAAATGAGCAGTTCTTC
-	TRBV13	TRBJ2-7	-	CASSLATAGYEQYF	TGTGCCAGCAGCTTAGCCACCGCTGGCTACGAGCAGTACTTC
-	TRBV7-9	TRBJ2-5	-	CASSLGLLEEETQYF	TGTGCCAGCAGCTTAGGCCTTCTAGAAGAAGAGACCCAGTACTTC
-	TRBV30	TRBJ1-1	-	CAWRDLDRRPSMGTEAFF	TGTGCCTGGAGGGACCTCGACAGGAGACCGTCCATGGGCACTGAAGCTTTCTTT
-	TRBV29-1	TRBJ2-1	once	CSVGGLQGGSSYNEQFF	TGCAGCGTCGGGGGGCTACAGGGGGGCAGCTCCTACAATGAGCAGTTCTTC
-	TRBV5-1	TRBJ2-7	-	CASSTTPYSPWDEQYF	TGCGCCAGCAGCACCACACCGTACAGTCCTTGGGACGAGCAGTACTTC
-	TRBV5-4	TRBJ2-7	-	CASSAGTTYEQYF	TGTGCCAGCAGTGCCGGGACAACCTACGAGCAGTACTTC
-	TRBV7-2	TRBJ2-7	-	CASSLGRDISYEQYF	TGTGCCAGCAGCTTGGGCAGGGACATCTCCTACGAGCAGTACTTC
-	TRBV5-4	TRBJ2-1	-	CASSLGQSSYNEQFF	TGTGCCAGCAGCTTGGGTCAGAGCTCCTACAATGAGCAGTTCTTC
-	TRBV25-1	TRBJ2-5	-	CASSAQGQETQYF	TGTGCCAGCAGTGCCCAGGGTCAAGAGACCCAGTACTTC
-	TRBV7-9	TRBJ1-6	few	CASSLPGAASPLHF	TGTGCCAGCAGCTTACCAGGGGCTGCTTCACCCCTCCACTTT
-	TRBV6-4	TRBJ2-6	-	CASSDSQGSGANVLTF	TGTGCCAGCAGTGACTCTCAGGGCTCTGGGGCCAACGTCCTGACTTTC
TRBD2	TRBV7-2	TRBJ2-5	-	CASSLEAGGPGNQYF	TGTGCCAGCAGCTTAGAAGCGGGGGGGCCCGGGAACCAGTACTTC
-	TRBV7-9	TRBJ1-1	medium-sized	CASSFEGQNTEAFF	TGTGCCAGCAGCTTTGAGGGGCAGAACACTGAAGCTTTCTTT
-	TRBV27	TRBJ1-1	-	CASSFGLNTEAFF	TGTGCCAGCAGTTTCGGGTTGAACACTGAAGCTTTCTTT
TRBD1	TRBV29-1	TRBJ2-7	-	CSALQGAGYEQYF	TGCAGCGCCCTACAGGGGGCGGGATACGAGCAGTACTTC
-	TRBV7-9	TRBJ2-3	-	CASSLVADTQYF	TGTGCCAGCAGCTTAGTTGCAGATACGCAGTATTTT
TRBD2	TRBV19	TRBJ2-7	few	CASTWTSGSYEQYF	TGTGCCAGTACATGGACTAGCGGGTCCTACGAGCAGTACTTC
-	TRBV2	TRBJ2-1	-	CASSGLVTYNEQFF	TGTGCCAGCAGTGGACTGGTTACCTACAATGAGCAGTTCTTC
-	TRBV15	TRBJ2-1	-	CATSRVGNEQFF	TGTGCCACCAGCAGAGTGGGGAATGAGCAGTTCTTC
TRBD2	TRBV5-6	TRBJ2-7	-	CASSFRDYLSYEQYF	TGTGCCAGCAGCTTTAGGGACTATCTCTCCTACGAGCAGTACTTC
-	TRBV29-1	TRBJ2-7	-	CSVVHSYEQYF	TGCAGCGTTGTACACTCCTACGAGCAGTACTTC
-	TRBV2	TRBJ2-7	-	CASRKRAGYEQYF	TGTGCCAGCAGGAAAAGAGCGGGCTACGAGCAGTACTTC
-	TRBV6-6	TRBJ1-3	-	CASISYSGNTIYF	TGTGCCAGCATCAGTTATTCTGGAAACACCATATATTTT
TRBD2	TRBV6-4	TRBJ2-2	medium-sized	CASSDNSGAPTGELFF	TGTGCCAGCAGTGACAATAGCGGGGCACCCACCGGGGAGCTGTTTTTT
TRBD2	TRBV2	TRBJ2-7	-	CASSERLAADYEQYF	TGTGCCAGCAGTGAAAGGCTAGCGGCTGATTACGAGCAGTACTTC
-	TRBV28	TRBJ1-1	few	CASTLPSGHLDPNTEAFF	TGTGCCAGCACCCTACCGTCGGGACACCTTGATCCGAACACTGAAGCTTTCTTT
-	TRBV7-6	TRBJ2-1	-	CASSTEPYHNEQFF	TGTGCCAGCAGCACAGAACCCTACCACAATGAGCAGTTCTTC
-	TRBV5-1	TRBJ2-2	-	CASRDGNAGELFF	TGCGCCAGCAGGGACGGAAACGCCGGGGAGCTGTTTTTT
TRBD1	TRBV28	TRBJ2-7	few	CASTQQGSHEQYF	TGTGCCAGCACCCAACAGGGGTCGCACGAGCAGTACTTC
-	TRBV30	TRBJ2-1	once	CAWSVAHGDEQFF	TGTGCCTGGAGTGTTGCCCATGGTGATGAGCAGTTCTTC
-	TRBV4-2	TRBJ2-2	-	CASSQTTANTGELFF	TGTGCCAGCAGCCAGACCACCGCGAACACCGGGGAGCTGTTTTTT
-	TRBV7-9	TRBJ2-7	-	CASSETANYEQYF	TGTGCCAGCAGCGAGACAGCAAACTACGAGCAGTACTTC
-	TRBV7-9	TRBJ2-1	few	CASSLVGQYNEQFF	TGTGCCAGCAGCTTAGTGGGCCAATACAATGAGCAGTTCTTC
TRBD2	TRBV29-1	TRBJ2-2	-	CSARTSGGQGTGELFF	TGCAGCGCCCGGACTAGCGGGGGGCAGGGCACCGGGGAGCTGTTTTTT
TRBD2	TRBV7-9	TRBJ2-1	few	CASSLRGGDEQFF	TGTGCCAGCAGCCTACGCGGGGGAGATGAGCAGTTCTTC
TRBD2	TRBV29-1	TRBJ2-1	-	CSVEGASGVMHEQFF	TGCAGCGTTGAAGGCGCTAGCGGAGTGATGCATGAGCAGTTCTTC
TRBD2	TRBV5-6	TRBJ2-7	-	CASSFGSPLGLAGGLEQYF	TGTGCCAGCAGCTTTGGGAGCCCCCTGGGACTAGCGGGGGGGCTCGAGCAGTACTTC
TRBD2	TRBV29-1	TRBJ2-7	-	CSVKAGGGYEQYF	TGCAGCGTTAAGGCAGGCGGGGGTTACGAGCAGTACTTC
TRBD1	TRBV4-1	TRBJ1-2	-	CASSQAGQTEGYTF	TGCGCCAGCAGCCAAGCGGGACAGACGGAGGGCTACACCTTC
-	TRBV7-9	TRBJ2-6	few	CATPSSPGSGANVLTF	TGTGCCACCCCGTCATCCCCGGGATCTGGGGCCAACGTCCTGACTTTC
-	TRBV29-1	TRBJ2-2	-	CSVAGHRNTGELFF	TGCAGCGTGGCGGGACATAGAAACACCGGGGAGCTGTTTTTT
TRBD1	TRBV7-9	TRBJ1-2	-	CASSPSEGQPHYGYTF	TGTGCCAGCAGCCCATCCGAGGGACAGCCCCACTATGGCTACACCTTC